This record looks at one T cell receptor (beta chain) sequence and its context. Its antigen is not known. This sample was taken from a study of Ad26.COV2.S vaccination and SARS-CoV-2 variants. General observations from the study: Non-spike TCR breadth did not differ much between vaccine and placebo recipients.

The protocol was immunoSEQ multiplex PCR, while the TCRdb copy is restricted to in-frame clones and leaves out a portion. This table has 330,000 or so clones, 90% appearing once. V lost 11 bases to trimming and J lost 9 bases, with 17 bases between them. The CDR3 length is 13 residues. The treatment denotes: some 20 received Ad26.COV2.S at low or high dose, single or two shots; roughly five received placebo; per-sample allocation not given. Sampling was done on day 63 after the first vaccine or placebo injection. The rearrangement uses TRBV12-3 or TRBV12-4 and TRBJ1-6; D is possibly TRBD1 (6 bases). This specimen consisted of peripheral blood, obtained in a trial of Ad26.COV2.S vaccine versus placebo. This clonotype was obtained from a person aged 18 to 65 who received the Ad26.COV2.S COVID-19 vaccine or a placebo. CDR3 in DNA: TGTGCCTCCTACCGAGGGGGGAGTTCACCCCTCCACTTT. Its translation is CASYRGGSSPLHF.